The text below deals with one T cell receptor beta chain. Using its own MiXCR run on the 5' RACE reads, TCRdb lists one record per CDR3 protein. The sample shows almost 65,000 distinct CDR3 sequences, 15% to 20% of them seen only once. Trimming stripped 4 bases from V and 7 bases from J, with 19 bases between. The CDR3 runs to 15 residues. CDR1 LNHDA and CDR2 SQIVND come from the germline V gene (reference sequence). This specimen belongs to a study of HIV-infected patients and healthy controls. Sequencing was done on a sample of CD4+ T cells from blood. This TCR derives from a human donor in good health. The gene calls are TRBV19 and TRBJ1-2, with D perhaps TRBD1 (5 bases). The CDR3 protein is CASSSRDGPWRGYTF. The CDR3 DNA sequence: TGTGCCAGTAGTAGTCGGGACGGACCGTGGCGTGGCTACACCTTC.